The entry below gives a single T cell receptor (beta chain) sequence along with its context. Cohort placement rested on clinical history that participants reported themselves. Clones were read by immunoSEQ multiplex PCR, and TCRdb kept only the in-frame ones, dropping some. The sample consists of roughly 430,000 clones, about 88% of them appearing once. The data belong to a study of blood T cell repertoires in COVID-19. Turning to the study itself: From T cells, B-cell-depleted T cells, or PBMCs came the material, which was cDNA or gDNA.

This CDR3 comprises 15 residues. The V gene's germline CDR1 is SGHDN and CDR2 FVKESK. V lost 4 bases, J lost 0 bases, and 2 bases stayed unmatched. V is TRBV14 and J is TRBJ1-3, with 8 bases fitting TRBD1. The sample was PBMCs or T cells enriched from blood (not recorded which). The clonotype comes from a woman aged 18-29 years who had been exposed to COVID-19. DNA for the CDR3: TGTGCCAGCAGCCGGGACAGGAGCTCTGGAAACACCATATATTTT. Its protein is CASSRDRSSGNTIYF.